The T cell receptor (beta chain) described here comes from a study of human T cells and chemical hapten exposure. Stated time point: patch test 2, 6 weeks after DPC sensitization. Documented treatment: therapeutic diphenylcyclopropenone sensitization with weekly scalp DPC. Total RNA was extracted from unfractionated whole blood. One entry per CDR3 protein, called by TCRdb with MiXCR from the RACE reads. The sample yields approximately 350,000 distinct CDR3 sequences, around 6% seen once. This clonotype was recorded a few times. Trimming left V 2 bases short and J 6 bases short, with 8 bases between. CDR1 and CDR2 from the germline V gene are SEHNR and FQNEAQ (reference sequence). This CDR3 is 13 amino acids long.

Sample: whole blood, taken in connection with sensitization to the hapten diphenylcyclopropenone (DPC). This TCR came from a young woman with alopecia areata. Some clones in this sample may be carry-over from other donors' samples. This chain connects TRBV7-9 to TRBJ2-1; D gene ambiguous. CDR3 sequence reads: CASSLIPSNEQFF. In DNA form, the CDR3 reads TGTGCCAGCAGCTTAATCCCCTCCAATGAGCAGTTCTTC.